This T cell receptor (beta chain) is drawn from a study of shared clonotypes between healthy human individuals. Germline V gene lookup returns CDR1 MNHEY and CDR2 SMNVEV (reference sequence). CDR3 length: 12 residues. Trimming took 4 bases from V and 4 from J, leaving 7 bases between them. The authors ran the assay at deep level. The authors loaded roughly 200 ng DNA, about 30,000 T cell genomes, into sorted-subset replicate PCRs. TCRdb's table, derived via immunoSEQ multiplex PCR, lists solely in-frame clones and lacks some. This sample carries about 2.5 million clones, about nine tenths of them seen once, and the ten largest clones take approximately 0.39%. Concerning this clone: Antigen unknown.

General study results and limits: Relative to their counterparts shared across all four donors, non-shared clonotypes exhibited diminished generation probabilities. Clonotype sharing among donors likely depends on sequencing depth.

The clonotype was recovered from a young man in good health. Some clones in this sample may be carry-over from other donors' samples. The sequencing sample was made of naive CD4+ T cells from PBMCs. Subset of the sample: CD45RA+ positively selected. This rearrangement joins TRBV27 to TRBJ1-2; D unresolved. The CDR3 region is CASSSTRYGYTF. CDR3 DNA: TGTGCCAGCAGTTCTACCCGCTATGGCTACACCTTC.